The 27 T cell receptor beta chains given below trace back to one sample, sequenced in a study of blood T cells in healthy people across ages. Primed by a sample-barcoded 5' primer and a J-beta primer mix, a second PCR proceeded for 7 to 11 cycles. TCRdb processed the 5' RACE reads anew with MiXCR; each CDR3 protein has one entry. Of roughly 900,000 distinct CDR3 sequences in the sample, 29% are singletons; the top ten hold approximately 15%. The sample comprised blood. These receptors were taken from a woman at least 80 years old in good health.

A remark on this clonotype: This may come from a read error, since a much larger clone is one base off. The genes are TRBV29-1 and TRBJ1-3; 7 bases are a match to TRBD1. Germline CDR1 is SQVTM and CDR2 is ANQGSEA. This CDR3 spans 15 amino acids. Written as DNA, the CDR3 is TGCAGCGTTGCTTCGGGACAGTCCTCTGGAAGCACCATATATTTT. Protein sequence: CSVASGQSSGSTIYF.

V gene TRBV28 combines with J gene TRBJ1-2; 9 bases are shared with TRBD1. Unmatched junction bases numbered 8, after V lost 6 bases and J lost 0 bases. Germline CDR1 MDHEN, CDR2 SYDVKM. This CDR3 has 16 residues. CDR3 DNA: TGTGCCAGCAGACCGGGACAGGGAAGGTCTAACTATGGCTACACCTTC. This translates into CASRPGQGRSNYGYTF.

The chain recombines TRBV30 with TRBJ2-5; D might be TRBD1 or TRBD2, each matching 5 bases. The J call is in doubt because the DNA end fits TRBJ2-7 better. The CDR3 sequence is 15 residues long. The V gene's germline CDR1 is GTSNPN and CDR2 SVGIG (reference sequence). In DNA form, the CDR3 reads TGTGCCTGGAGGACCAGGGACGACCTGTTATGCGAGCAGTACTTC. Translated, it gives CAWRTRDDLLCEQYF.

This clonotype was seen a few times. The rearrangement uses TRBV6-2 or TRBV6-3 and TRBJ2-5; D possibly corresponds to TRBD2 (6 bases). The V end was cut by 5 bases, the J end by 5 bases, with 15 bases between. This CDR3 is 14 amino acids long. The germline V gene has CDR1 MNHEY and CDR2 SVGEGT. The CDR3 is CASSRRLGRETQYF. The CDR3 bases are TGTGCCAGCAGTCGACGACTAGGGAGGGAGACCCAGTACTTC.

This clonotype was counted at least ten times. The chain joins TRBV9 to TRBJ2-1; 7 positions agree with TRBD2. V lost 0 bases, J lost 0 bases, and 3 bases stayed unmatched. Looked up from germline, CDR1 is SGDLS and CDR2 is YYNGEE. The CDR3 is 16 residues long. CDR3 bases: TGTGCCAGCAGCGTAGGGCTAGCGGTCTCCTACAATGAGCAGTTCTTC. Translated: CASSVGLAVSYNEQFF.

This clonotype was observed at least ten times. A much more abundant neighbour one base away suggests this may be a read error. This chain joins TRBV7-7 and TRBJ2-1; 11 nucleotides line up with TRBD2. Judging by the DNA end, TRBJ2-7 fits better; the J call may be wrong. CDR3 length equals 16 residues. Germline assignment: CDR1 SSHAT and CDR2 FNYEAQ (reference sequence). The CDR3 nucleotides read TGTGCTAGCAGCTCCCTCGTAGCGGGGGGGGCCAATGAGCAGTACTTC. Translation: CASSSLVAGGANEQYF.

This clonotype was seen repeatedly, ten times or more. The chain carries TRBV27 and TRBJ2-1, with 12 positions matching TRBD1. The CDR3 loop spans 17 amino acids. Per the germline V gene, CDR1 is MNHEY and CDR2 is SMNVEV (reference sequence). Trimming cost V 6 bases and J 3 bases; bases outside gene matches: 9. The CDR3 loop reads CASRLRGTGGLYNEQFF. CDR3 nucleotide sequence: TGTGCCAGCAGGTTGAGGGGGACAGGGGGCCTCTACAATGAGCAGTTCTTC.

The table lists this clonotype with a few counts. A read error may be the cause here, since a much bigger clone is one base away. The J gene is TRBJ1-2, the V gene TRBV3-1; no clear D. This CDR3 contains 12 residues. The germline CDR1 and CDR2 sequences are LGHDT and YNNKEL (reference sequence). CDR3 residues: CASSQVDYGHTF. The CDR3 coding sequence is TGTGCCAGCAGCCAAGTGGACTATGGCCACACCTTC. Full variable domain (rest looked up from reference TRBV3-1 and TRBJ1-2): DTAVSQTPKYLVTQMGNDKSIKCEQNLGHDTMYWYKQDSKKFLKIMFSYNNKELIINETVPNRFSPKSPDKAHLNLHINSLELGDSAVYFCASSQVDYGHTFGSGTRLTVV.

This clonotype was detected many times. The rearrangement joins TRBV7-8 to TRBJ2-1; 8 bases fit TRBD1. J lost 8 bases, V lost 5 bases, and 17 bases had no gene match. Germline CDR1 is SGHVS and CDR2 is FQNEAQ. The CDR3 extends over 17 amino acids. In DNA, the CDR3 is TGTGCCAGCAGCGGACGACAGGGGAGAATGGGAGGCGATGAGCAGTTCTTC. Translation gives CASSGRQGRMGGDEQFF. Full variable domain (remainder filled in from reference TRBV7-8 and TRBJ2-1): GAGVSQSPRYKVAKRGQDVALRCDPISGHVSLFWYQQALGQGPEFLTYFQNEAQLDKSGLPSDRFFAERPEGSVSTLKIQRTQQEDSAVYLCASSGRQGRMGGDEQFFGPGTRLTVL.

The table lists this clonotype with a few counts. The chain has TRBV24-1 and TRBJ2-5; 8 positions agree with TRBD1. The V segment lost 3 bases and the J segment 0 bases; nucleotides outside the gene matches: 2. Germline V gives CDR1 KGHDR, CDR2 SFDVKD. The CDR3 is made up of 15 amino acids. The CDR3 nucleotides are TGTGCCACCAGTGATCACAGGGGGAACCAAGAGACCCAGTACTTC. It encodes CATSDHRGNQETQYF.

This clonotype was counted at least ten times. V usage is TRBV4-3 and J usage is TRBJ2-5; 8 bases are a match to TRBD2. The J segment lost 5 bases and the V segment lost 1 base, leaving 15 bases of the junction unmatched. The CDR3 is made up of 18 amino acids. Germline V gives CDR1 LGHNA, CDR2 YSLEER. CDR3 DNA sequence: TGCGCCAGCAGCCAAGGGCTGAGTAGCGGGATGGGTGCGGAGACCCAGTACTTC. Translation gives CASSQGLSSGMGAETQYF.

This clonotype was observed a handful of times. This sequence joins TRBV6-2 or TRBV6-3 and TRBJ2-1; D is possibly TRBD2 (6 bases). The CDR3 has 15 residues. V was trimmed by 6 bases and J by 0 bases, leaving 12 bases between them. Germline assignment: CDR1 MNHEY and CDR2 SVGEGT. The CDR3 DNA is TGTGCCAGCAGCCCGCAGGACTACTCCTACAATGAGCAGTTCTTC. Translation: CASSPQDYSYNEQFF.

The chain has TRBV2 and TRBJ2-1; 10 nucleotides agree with TRBD2. This CDR3 has 17 amino acids. CDR1 and CDR2 from the germline V gene are SNHLY and FYNNEI. V dropped 6 bases and J dropped 7; count of bases not matched to a gene: 15. For the CDR3, the DNA is TGTGCCAGCAGGCCCTTAGGAGCGGGGGGGCTCGGGAATGAGCAGTTCTTC. The encoded protein is CASRPLGAGGLGNEQFF.

This clonotype was seen ten or more times. This rearrangement joins TRBV7-2 to TRBJ2-3, with D unclear. There are 14 residues in the CDR3. The V gene's germline CDR1 is SGHTA and CDR2 FQGNSA. V lost 7 bases to trimming and J lost 10 bases, with 21 bases between them. The CDR3 loop is CASTLTPDLVPQYF. The DNA for the CDR3 is TGTGCCAGCACCCTCACCCCCGACTTAGTCCCGCAGTATTTT.

Note on this clonotype: A clone one base away is much larger, so this may be a read error. The chain carries TRBV5-4 and TRBJ2-1; D gene unclear. Matching the DNA end better, TRBJ2-7 makes the J call doubtful. Looked up from germline, CDR1 is SGHNT and CDR2 is YYREEE (reference sequence). This CDR3 comprises 16 residues. In nucleotides, the CDR3 is TGTGCCAGCAGCTTGGCGGCTACACTCACCTACAATGAGCAGTACTTC. This encodes CASSLAATLTYNEQYF.

This clonotype showed up many times. The chain uses TRBV30 and TRBJ2-1; D not certain. The V and J ends lost 1 base and 6 bases respectively, with 7 bases between them. CDR1 is GTSNPN and CDR2 is SVGIG in the germline V gene (reference sequence). The CDR3 covers 12 residues. The CDR3 DNA follows: TGTGCCTGGAGTGGCTCAGGCAATGAGCAGTTCTTC. Its translation is CAWSGSGNEQFF.

In this sample, this clonotype turned up many times. The rearrangement uses TRBV5-1 and TRBJ2-6; D is possibly TRBD2 (6 bases). Germline lookup yields CDR1 SGHRS and CDR2 YFSETQ. Deletions cut 7 bases from V and 4 bases from J, with 15 bases between. The CDR3 runs to 15 residues. CDR3 DNA: TGCGCCAGCGCCATAGGAGGGGCAGGGGCCAACGTCCTGACTTTC. Translating gives CASAIGGAGANVLTF.

This clonotype was seen a few times. This chain joins TRBV12-3 or TRBV12-4 and TRBJ2-5, with D perhaps TRBD2 (6 bases). The CDR3 spans 14 residues. The germline V and J ends were trimmed by 5 bases and 2 bases, with 12 bases remaining between them. The CDR3 nucleotides are TGTGCCAGCAGTCGTTTGGGACTGCAAGAGACCCAGTACTTC. Protein product: CASSRLGLQETQYF.

This clonotype was recorded a few times. The chain has TRBV7-9 and TRBJ1-2; D remains unclear. Trimming left V 1 base short and J 7 bases short, with 16 bases between. Germline values: CDR1 SEHNR, CDR2 FQNEAQ (reference sequence). The CDR3 contains 15 residues. As DNA, the CDR3 is TGTGCCAGCAGCTTAGGGGCAGGTCCTTCGGGTGGCTACACCTTC. Amino acids: CASSLGAGPSGGYTF.

This clonotype was seen once. The chain employs TRBV12-3 or TRBV12-4 and TRBJ2-5, with TRBD1 matching 9 bases. V lost 5 bases and J lost 4; bases outside the gene matches: 11. The CDR3 totals 16 residues. CDR3 DNA sequence: TGTGCCAGCAGTCAGACAGGGGGTCGATCGAGAGAGACCCAGTACTTC. It yields the protein CASSQTGGRSRETQYF.

The J gene is TRBJ2-1, the V gene TRBV20-1; 7 nucleotides align to TRBD2. The V gene end was trimmed by 3 bases and the J gene end by 9 bases; junction bases not matched to a gene: 8. Germline CDR1 reads DFQATT; CDR2 reads SNEGSKA (reference sequence). This CDR3 region has 13 residues. CDR3 region: CSASQRLAGEQFF. The CDR3 DNA follows: TGCAGTGCTAGCCAACGACTAGCCGGTGAGCAGTTCTTC.

This clonotype was found a few times. A much bigger clone sits one base away, suggesting this may be a read error. The chain combines TRBV7-8 with TRBJ2-1, with 10 bases aligning to TRBD1. The closer fit of TRBJ2-7 to the DNA end suggests the J call may be wrong. This CDR3 contains 16 residues. Germline values: CDR1 SGHVS, CDR2 FQNEAQ. CDR3 coding DNA: TGTGCCAGCAGCTCGACGGCGGGACAGGGGATCAATGAGCAGTACTTC. This encodes CASSSTAGQGINEQYF.

As for this clonotype: This may stem from a read error, because a much larger clone lies one nucleotide away. The chain carries TRBV7-2 and TRBJ1-5, with TRBD1 matching 7 bases. The length of the CDR3 is 14 residues. The germline gives CDR1 SGHTA, CDR2 FQGNSA. V gave up 7 bases and J gave up 1 base; unmatched junction bases: 4. CDR3: CASNTRGSNQPQHF. The CDR3 bases are TGTGCCAGCAACACCAGGGGGAGCAATCAGCCCCAGCATTTT.

The table lists this clonotype with a few counts. A read error may explain this, as a much larger clone is one base away. The J gene is TRBJ2-5, the V gene TRBV12-3 or TRBV12-4; TRBD1 matches 7 bases. The CDR3 contains 13 residues. Trimming at V came to 6 bases and at J to 4 bases, leaving 5 bases not matched to a gene. The CDR3 region is CASSDRAIETQYF. Here the CDR3 DNA reads TGTGCCAGCAGCGACAGGGCTATAGAGACCCAGTACTTC.

Only a few counts were recorded for this clonotype. V is TRBV12-3 or TRBV12-4 and J is TRBJ1-5; tentatively, D is TRBD1 (5 bases). V was clipped by 9 bases and J by 4 bases, with 13 bases between them. This CDR3 is built from 13 residues. The CDR3 reads CASEIGGNQPQHF. CDR3 DNA sequence: TGTGCCAGTGAAATCGGGGGGAATCAGCCCCAGCATTTT.

This clonotype was recorded at least ten times. The gene calls are TRBV27 and TRBJ2-1; the match to TRBD2 covers 14 bases. The CDR3 consists of 14 residues. CDR1 MNHEY and CDR2 SMNVEV come from the germline V gene (reference sequence). V shed 0 bases, J shed 15 bases, and the junction held 4 bases outside the gene matches. The CDR3 bases are TGTGCCAGCAGTTTATCCCCGGGACTAGCGGGGGTGTTCTTC. This sequence encodes CASSLSPGLAGVFF.

This clonotype was observed at least ten times. The rearrangement links TRBV7-9 to TRBJ2-3, with 9 bases identical to TRBD2. This CDR3 has 15 residues. Germline CDR1 and CDR2: SEHNR and FQNEAQ (reference sequence). With 7 bases clipped from V and 0 bases from J, the junction kept 5 bases outside the gene matches. The chain's CDR3 is CASKASGASTDTQYF. CDR3 nucleotides: TGTGCCAGCAAAGCTAGCGGGGCCAGCACAGATACGCAGTATTTT.